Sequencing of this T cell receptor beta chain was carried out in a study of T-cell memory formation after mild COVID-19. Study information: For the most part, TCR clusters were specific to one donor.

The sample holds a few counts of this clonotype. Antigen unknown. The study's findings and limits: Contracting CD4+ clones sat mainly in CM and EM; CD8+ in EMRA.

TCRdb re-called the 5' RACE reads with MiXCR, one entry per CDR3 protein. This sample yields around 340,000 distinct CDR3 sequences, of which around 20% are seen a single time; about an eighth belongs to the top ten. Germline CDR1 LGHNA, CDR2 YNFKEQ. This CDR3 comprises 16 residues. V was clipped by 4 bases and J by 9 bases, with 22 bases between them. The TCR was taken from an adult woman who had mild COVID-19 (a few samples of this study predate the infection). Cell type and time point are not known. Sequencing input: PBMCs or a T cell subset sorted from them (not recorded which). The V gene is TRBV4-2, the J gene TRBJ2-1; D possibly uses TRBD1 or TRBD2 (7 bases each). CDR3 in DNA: TGTGCCAGCAGCCCCGGGGAGGGGGCTCAGCCACCTGAGCAGTTCTTC. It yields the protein CASSPGEGAQPPEQFF.